This T cell receptor (beta chain) stems from a study of blood T cell repertoires in COVID-19 (dated by TCRdb to 2018 to 2021). Study-level background: Collaborator samples came from the United States, Italy and Spain and covered acute and convalescent phases of COVID-19. The prospective study material was composed of cDNA or gDNA derived from T cells, B-cell-depleted T cells, or PBMCs. Deeply sampled blood TCRbeta repertoires from subjects exposed to, actively infected with, or recovered from COVID-19 were included in the dataset. The repertoires were made available in a free public database intended to serve as a resource for research on the immune response to SARS-CoV-2. Samples came from the ongoing ImmuneRACE study (first 160 participants) plus 1,254 subjects from 6 global collaborators. The sample metadata nearly always contained a de-identified subject ID, COVID-19 status, age in years and sex. Where HLA class I and class II types were available, the types were taken from metadata supplied by the sample provider, not from assay-based typing. Paper-wide results and their limitations: The quantity of clinical and demographic metadata differed by source and by participant and was supplied without curation.

The collaborating institutions used their own protocols to collect whole blood in K2EDTA tubes. For TCRbeta analysis, collaborators shipped samples as frozen whole blood, isolated PBMCs, or DNA extracted from either of those sample types. The immunoSEQ Assay, a bias-controlled multiplex PCR, was used to amplify TCRbeta CDR3 regions from genomic DNA. The authors' analysis ran thus. The number of nucleated cells in each sample was estimated from the amplification of reference gene primers within the assay. To quantify the absolute abundance of each unique TCRbeta CDR3 rearrangement, sequence reads were collapsed and filtered. For each sample, productive Simpson clonality was calculated as the square root of Simpson's diversity index across productive rearrangements. The table was pulled from immuneACCESS by TCRdb, which kept in-frame rearrangements only. Such tables lose some clones; where checked, under half of the loss comes from unresolved V genes, and the rest has no known cause. V and J calls and clone size come straight from that table; D and trimming were deduced from the DNA. In this sample the table shows more than 85,000 clones, more than 85% of which occur a single time. The ten biggest clones cover over 1.5% of the sample.

V is shortened by 4 bases, J by 9 bases, and the region joining them spans 16 bases. The germline V gene (reference sequence) supplies CDR1 LNHDA and CDR2 SQIVND. The CDR3 spans 14 residues, from the cysteine through the phenylalanine. The sequence is cut down to CDR3 DNA, 42 bases in frame from base 1. Of note for this clone: The antigen it recognizes is unknown. No much larger clone is present one base from it, and per-base qualities are unavailable.

This TCR came from a man in his sixties with acute or convalescent COVID-19. The rearrangement joined TRBV19 to TRBJ2-1; TRBD2 is possibly the D segment (5 matching bases). The sequencing sample was made of peripheral blood. The sequenced DNA is TGTGCCAGTAGTAGGAAGGGAGAAGGGTTTGAGCAGTTCTTC. Translation gives CASSRKGEGFEQFF. Extended through the reference TRBV19 and TRBJ2-1 proteins, this CDR3 yields the full variable domain: DGGITQSPKYLFRKEGQNVTLSCEQNLNHDAMYWYRQDPGQGLRLIYYSQIVNDFQKGDIAEGYSVSREKKESFPLTVTSAQKNPTAFYLCASSRKGEGFEQFFGPGTRLTVL.